The 15 T cell receptor beta chains in this list originate from one sample, sequenced in a study of T cells in Graves' hyperthyroidism and ophthalmopathy. Amplification of TCR beta CDR3 regions was performed using RNA transcripts as template. HTBI primers were the set used in a first-round RT-PCR of the TCR CDR3. TCRdb reprocessed the multiplex PCR reads via MiXCR and lists one record per CDR3 protein. The sample records hundreds of thousands of distinct CDR3 sequences, about a sixth being singletons. The sequencing input was blood. Receptor source: a woman under 30 with Graves' hyperthyroidism.

The V and J genes are TRBV5-1 and TRBJ1-2; D remains unclear. V was cut by 4 bases and J by 4 bases, with 17 bases left in between. The CDR3 is made up of 15 amino acids. Germline V lookup: CDR1 SGHRS, CDR2 YFSETQ. The DNA of the CDR3 is TGCGCCAGCAGCAGAGACGGAAAGCGGTTCTATGGCTACACCTTC. Translation gives CASSRDGKRFYGYTF.

As for this clonotype: This may be a read error, as it is one base from a much larger clone. The chain employs TRBV6-6 and TRBJ2-1, with D unclear. Per the germline V gene, CDR1 is MNHNY and CDR2 is SVGAGI (reference sequence). The CDR3 has 15 residues. The CDR3 nucleotides read TGTGCCGGCAGTTACTCTCTAGTAACGTACAATGAGCAGTTCTTC. Protein product: CAGSYSLVTYNEQFF.

This clonotype was seen more than once but under ten times. This chain links TRBV3-1 with TRBJ2-3; 15 nucleotides line up with TRBD2. Germline trimming cut 1 base from V and 0 bases from J; bases unmatched to any gene: 11. This CDR3 comprises 21 residues. Germline loops: CDR1 LGHDT, CDR2 YNNKEL (reference sequence). CDR3 sequence (DNA): TGTGCCAGCAGCCAAGTCCCGGGGACTAGCGGGAGGACGCAAAGCACAGATACGCAGTATTTT. As protein: CASSQVPGTSGRTQSTDTQYF.

In its sample, this clonotype was seen a few times. The genes are TRBV6-2 or TRBV6-3 and TRBJ2-3; 10 bases align to TRBD2. V was clipped by 8 bases and J by 1 base; unmatched bases: 6. The germline gives CDR1 MNHEY, CDR2 SVGEGT. CDR3 length: 15 amino acids. CDR3 nucleotide sequence: TGTGCCAGCGAACCCGGGACTAGCGGCACAGATACGCAGTATTTT. This gives the protein CASEPGTSGTDTQYF.

Remarks on this clonotype: Germline is not matched at one junction end, which may reflect a read error. This sequence joins TRBV20-1 and TRBJ2-1; TRBD1 aligns across 9 bases. CDR3 length: 16 amino acids. Germline CDR1 and CDR2: DFQATT and SNEGSKA (reference sequence). The CDR3 nucleotides read TGCGGTGCTAGAGATCCGGGACAGGGTGGTTATGGTGAGCAGTTCTTC. Amino acids: CGARDPGQGGYGEQFF.

This clonotype was recorded many times. The V gene is TRBV20-1, the J gene TRBJ1-2; D not resolved. CDR3 size: 13 residues. Trimming pared 0 bases from V and 4 bases from J, leaving 9 bases between. Germline assignment: CDR1 DFQATT and CDR2 SNEGSKA (reference sequence). Here the CDR3 DNA reads TGCAGTGCTAGAGACTTCGTTGGCTATGGCTACACCTTC. Translation gives CSARDFVGYGYTF.

The CDR3 spells CASSESPGRTEAFF. The CDR3 nucleotides are TGTGCCAGCAGTGAATCCCCAGGGCGGACTGAAGCTTTCTTT. The chain combines TRBV25-1 with TRBJ1-1; a weak D match, TRBD1 (5 bases). V dropped 1 base and J dropped 5 bases, with 11 bases sitting between them. The CDR3 has 14 residues. Per germline, CDR1 MGHDK and CDR2 SYGVNS.

This clonotype was seen many times. J is TRBJ2-1 and V is TRBV7-2; D is undetermined. V gave up 2 bases and J gave up 0 bases, with 11 bases separating them. Looked up from germline, CDR1 is SGHTA and CDR2 is FQGNSA. The CDR3 loop spans 16 amino acids. The CDR3 here is CASSLIAASSYNEQFF. The CDR3 DNA is TGTGCCAGCAGCTTAATAGCTGCTAGCTCCTACAATGAGCAGTTCTTC.

The table lists this clonotype with many counts. V usage is TRBV27 and J usage is TRBJ2-2, with D tentatively TRBD2 (6 bases). Trimming stripped 0 bases from V and 5 bases from J, with 10 bases between. CDR3 size: 15 residues. Per the germline V gene, CDR1 is MNHEY and CDR2 is SMNVEV (reference sequence). CDR3: CASSLSFGGTGELFF. CDR3 nucleotides: TGTGCCAGCAGTTTATCCTTCGGAGGGACCGGGGAGCTGTTTTTT.

This clonotype was counted a few times. The V and J genes are TRBV4-3 and TRBJ2-2, with D uncertain. The CDR3 spans 14 residues. CDR1 is LGHNA, CDR2 YSLEER, per germline. Trimming took off 5 bases at V and 6 bases at J, with 13 bases between the two ends. CDR3 protein: CASSMRPGSGELFF. The CDR3 DNA is TGCGCCAGCAGCATGCGTCCAGGTTCCGGGGAGCTGTTTTTT.

This clonotype was recorded at least ten times. This chain uses TRBV7-2 with TRBJ2-5; D gene uncertain. The CDR3 is 12 amino acids. Trimming stripped 3 bases from V and 3 bases from J, with 5 bases between. Germline V gene sequence: CDR1 SGHTA, CDR2 FQGNSA. The CDR3 bases are TGTGCCAGCAGCTTGGCGGAAGAGACCCAGTACTTC. Its protein product is CASSLAEETQYF.

This clonotype turned up a few times. This chain's CDR3 is CASSRSRDLKAYEQYF. The CDR3 nucleotides read TGTGCCAGCAGCCGTTCCCGGGACCTCAAAGCCTACGAGCAGTACTTC. The chain combines TRBV12-3 or TRBV12-4 with TRBJ2-7, with D perhaps assigned TRBD1 or TRBD2 (5 bases each). The ends were cut back, 6 bases at V and 2 bases at J, with 20 bases in the middle. This CDR3 has 16 amino acids.

This clonotype was picked up a small number of times. This chain uses TRBV29-1 with TRBJ1-4, with 9 bases that match TRBD1. The CDR3 extends over 15 amino acids. CDR1 is SQVTM, CDR2 ANQGSEA, per germline. After removal of 5 bases from V and 5 bases from J, the junction contained 9 bases not matched to a gene. The CDR3 region has the DNA TGCAGCGTTTTGGTACTCGGGACAGGGAATGAAAAACTGTTTTTT. Its translation: CSVLVLGTGNEKLFF. Variable domain in full (rest from reference TRBV29-1 and TRBJ1-4): SAVISQKPSRDICQRGTSLTIQCQVDSQVTMMFWYRQQPGQSLTLIATANQGSEATYESGFVIDKFPISRPNLTFSTLTVSNMSPEDSSIYLCSVLVLGTGNEKLFFGSGTQLSVL.

The chain has TRBV12-3 or TRBV12-4 and TRBJ2-1; the D gene is possibly TRBD1 (5 bases). Trimming removed 1 base from V and 8 bases from J, with 18 bases in between. This CDR3 contains 16 residues. The CDR3 DNA is TGTGCCAGCAGTTTAGGGGGCGAAATGAAGGGCGATGAGCAGTTCTTC. Translating it yields CASSLGGEMKGDEQFF.

This clonotype was recorded many times. The genes are TRBV12-3 or TRBV12-4 and TRBJ1-3; D might be TRBD1 (5 bases). V lost 7 bases and J 1 base, leaving 14 bases between the germline ends. The CDR3 is made up of 15 amino acids. The CDR3 reads CASTTRGTSGNTIYF. The DNA for the CDR3 is TGTGCCAGCACCACCCGAGGGACTTCTGGAAACACCATATATTTT.